This record covers a single TCR beta chain. Its antigen is as yet unknown. Unique molecular identifier tags were affixed to discrete cDNA molecules. Using its own MiXCR run on the 5' RACE reads, TCRdb lists one record per CDR3 protein. Among approximately 90,000 distinct CDR3 sequences listed, approximately 17% were seen once. The record originates from a study of early T cells in non-severe SARS-CoV-2 infection. Study at large: Unsorted whole-blood RNA was sequenced in bulk, leaving chains unpaired. Study-level points and caveats: Anti-spike CD8 responses were favored in VDJdb matching, and private and CD4 specificities were missed.

This clonotype was sampled from an adult who was a healthcare worker with PCR-confirmed SARS-CoV-2 infection or an uninfected control (not recorded which). This specimen consisted of whole blood, obtained at baseline.

In nucleotides, the CDR3 is TGTGCCAGCAGTGAGATTGTGAGAGGGACATCCTACGAGCAGTACTTC. Protein: CASSEIVRGTSYEQYF. V and J are TRBV2 and TRBJ2-7, with D possibly matching TRBD1 (6 bases). There are 16 residues in the CDR3. Trimming shortened V by 3 bases and J by 1 base, and 16 bases separated the two germline ends. In germline, CDR1 is SNHLY, CDR2 FYNNEI.